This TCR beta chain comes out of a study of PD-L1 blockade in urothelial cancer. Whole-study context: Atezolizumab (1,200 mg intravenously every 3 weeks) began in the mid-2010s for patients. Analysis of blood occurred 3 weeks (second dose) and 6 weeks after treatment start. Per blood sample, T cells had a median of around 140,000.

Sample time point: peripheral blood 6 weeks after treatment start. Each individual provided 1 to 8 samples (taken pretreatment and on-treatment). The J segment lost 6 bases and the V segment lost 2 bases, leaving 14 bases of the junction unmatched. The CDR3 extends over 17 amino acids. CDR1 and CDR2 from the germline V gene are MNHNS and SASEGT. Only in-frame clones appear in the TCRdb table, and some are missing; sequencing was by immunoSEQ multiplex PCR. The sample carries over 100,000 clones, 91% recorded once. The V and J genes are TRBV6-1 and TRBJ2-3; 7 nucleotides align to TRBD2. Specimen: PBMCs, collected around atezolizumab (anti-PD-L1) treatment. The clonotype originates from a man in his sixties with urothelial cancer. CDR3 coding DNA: TGTGCCAGCAGTGAACGGGTGGGGGACTATCTTAGGGATACGCAGTATTTT. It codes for CASSERVGDYLRDTQYF.